This T cell receptor (beta chain) derives from a study of T cell repertoires in cytomegalovirus infection. The table lists this clonotype with a few counts. Via MiXCR, TCRdb re-called the reads, giving one row per CDR3 protein. The profile covers around 280,000 distinct CDR3 sequences, with around 10% appearing a single time and 2.5% taken by the ten largest. The TCR sequence derives from a human donor in good health (CMV status not recorded). Some clones in this sample may be carry-over from other donors' samples. Sequencing input: PBMCs.

The CDR3 protein is CSARKSRGLQETQYF. The CDR3 region has the DNA TGCAGTGCTAGGAAGTCTCGGGGACTACAGGAGACCCAGTACTTC. The chain joins TRBV20-1 to TRBJ2-5, with 7 bases aligning to TRBD2. Trimming at V came to 3 bases and at J to 5 bases, leaving 12 bases not matched to a gene. Germline values: CDR1 DFQATT, CDR2 SNEGSKA (reference sequence). The CDR3 is 15 residues long.